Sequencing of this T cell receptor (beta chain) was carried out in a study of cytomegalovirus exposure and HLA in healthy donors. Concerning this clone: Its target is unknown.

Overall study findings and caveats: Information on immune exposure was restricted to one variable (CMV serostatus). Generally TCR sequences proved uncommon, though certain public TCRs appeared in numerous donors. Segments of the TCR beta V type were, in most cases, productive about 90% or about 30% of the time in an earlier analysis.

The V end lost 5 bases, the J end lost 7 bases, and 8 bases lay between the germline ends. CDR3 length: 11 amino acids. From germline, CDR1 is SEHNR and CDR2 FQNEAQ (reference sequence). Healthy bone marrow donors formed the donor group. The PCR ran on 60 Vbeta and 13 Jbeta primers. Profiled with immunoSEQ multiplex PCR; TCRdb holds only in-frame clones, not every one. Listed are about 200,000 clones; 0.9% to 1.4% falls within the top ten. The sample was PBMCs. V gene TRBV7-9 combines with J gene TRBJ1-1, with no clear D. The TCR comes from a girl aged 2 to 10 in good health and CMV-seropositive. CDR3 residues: CASSRAFEAFF. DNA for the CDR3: TGTGCCAGCAGCCGAGCGTTTGAAGCTTTCTTT.